What follows describes a single T cell receptor (beta chain). This clone's antigen is unknown. Base-call qualities are not available, and no considerably larger clone is one nucleotide away. The sample originates from a study of shared clonotypes between healthy human individuals (dated by TCRdb to the early 2020s). Regarding the study in general: A couple of women and three men aged 18 to 49 years were included in the cohort. For each donor, CD4 naive and CD4 memory were each given three plates, CD8 naive was given two plates, and CD8 memory was given one plate. The study deeply sequenced blood TCR repertoires of five healthy adults to estimate repertoire size and the extent of clonotype sharing between individuals. Libraries were prepared and TCR repertoires were sequenced by different laboratories using diverse techniques, in order to increase sequencing depth and limit assay-specific biases. Each donor's leukapheresis produced roughly between about 0.9 and 9.5 billion PBMCs. On the study overall, not on this receptor specifically: Estimated clonotype richness was generally larger for naive than for memory subsets. Because the study included only a small number of donors, the genetic and exposure-history diversity represented was limited. Across a handful of donors, roughly 5% of naive CD4, roughly 3.5% of naive CD8, 2.3% of memory CD4, and approximately 0.4% of memory CD8 clonotypes were shared. Compared with non-shared clonotypes, clonotypes shared by all four sorted-subset donors had higher generation probabilities. Sampling was limited to blood, and TCR repertoires in tissue likely differ from TCR repertoires in blood. Rarefaction of sorted-subset datasets indicated incomplete sequencing despite the large sequencing depth. Based on pairwise subsampling, the degree of clonotype sharing among donors was expected to be affected by sequencing depth.

TCR CDR3 regions were amplified from genomic DNA by multiplex PCR using the deep immunoSEQ assay. Extracted genomic DNA from each cell subset was spread evenly across all wells of several immunoSEQ 96-well plates, with each plate serving as a replicate. Each replicate PCR for sorted subsets received roughly 0.2 ug genomic DNA, equal to 28,000 or so T cell genomes. Purified libraries were quantified with a Qubit 3.0 fluorometer, sized on a Bioanalyzer 2100, and re-quantified with the KAPA Library Quantification kit. Every immunoSEQ 96-well plate was sequenced on a dedicated single-read 150-cycle Illumina NextSeq 550 flow cell. As for how the authors treated the data: The immunoSEQ output contained only junctional sequences without quality scores, so filtering could not match that applied to full-length reads. Sequences were annotated with PyIR, a Python wrapper for IgBLAST v1.9, and V/J genes and CDR3 were assigned using IMGT germline references. Any read was removed if the V/J assignment was weak (E-value above 1e-6), the CDR3 was missing, or the read contained stop codons, out-of-frame junctions, or ambiguous translated residues. V3J clonotypes were defined by identical inferred V gene, J gene, and CDR3 amino acid sequence. Percentage overlap between repertoires was calculated by dividing the number of shared unique clonotypes by the size of the smaller repertoire. Repertoire richness was assessed with RTK rarefaction, the Chao1 estimator, and Recon v2.1 estimates of unobserved clonotypes. For all TCRbeta clonotypes obtained by the gDNA method from four donors, generation probabilities were computed with OLGA. TCRdb limited this immuneACCESS table to in-frame rearrangements with V and J called. A share of clones is missing; checked studies link under half to unresolved V genes, and the rest is unexplained. Clone size and V and J calls were adopted from that table, with D and trimming inferred from the DNA. This sample has over 2 million clones in its table, and about 95% of those were observed once. The ten largest clonotypes hold roughly 1% of the sample.

CDR1 and CDR2, per the germline V gene, are MNHEY and SVGAGI. Trimming at the junction amounts to 6 bases on V and 0 bases on J, and the germline ends lie 14 bases apart. The CDR3, from cysteine to phenylalanine, totals 15 residues. Of all the DNA, just the CDR3 is kept, 45 bases in frame from base 1. CD8 naive samples consisted of CD45RO-negative cells that were positively selected for CCR7, yielding a CD45RA+CCR7+ population without TemRA cells. The donors were healthy, HIV-negative adults who had no recently reported acute infections or vaccinations. All donors were Caucasian adults living in Nashville, Tennessee, USA. After blood collection by leukapheresis, PBMCs were isolated using Ficoll-Histopaque density gradient centrifugation and then cryopreserved in the vapor phase of liquid nitrogen. Analytical flow cytometry was used to check the purity and quantity of each magnetically sorted T cell population. From each sorted fraction, genomic DNA was isolated and quantified by UV absorbance on a Nanodrop 2000c.

Sequencing was performed on naive CD8+ T cells sorted from blood. This specimen's cell subset or site label, interpreted: CD45RA+CCR7+. The rearrangement combines TRBV6-5 with TRBJ1-1; the D region possibly corresponds to TRBD1 (5 bases align). The clonotype was recovered from a man aged 18 to 29 in good health. The DNA sequence is given as TGTGCCAGCAGCCAGAAAGGACATTTGAACACTGAAGCTTTCTTT. Protein translation: CASSQKGHLNTEAFF.